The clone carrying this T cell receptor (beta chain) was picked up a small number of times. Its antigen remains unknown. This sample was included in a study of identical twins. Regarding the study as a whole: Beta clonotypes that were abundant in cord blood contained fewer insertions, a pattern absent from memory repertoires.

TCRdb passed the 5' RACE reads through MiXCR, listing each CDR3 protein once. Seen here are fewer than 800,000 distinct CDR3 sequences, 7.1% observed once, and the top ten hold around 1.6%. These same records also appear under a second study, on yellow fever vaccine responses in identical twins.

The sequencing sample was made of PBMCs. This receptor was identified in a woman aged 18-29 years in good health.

The CDR3 here is CASSWERARLGDEQFF. The CDR3 region has the DNA TGCGCCAGCAGCTGGGAGCGGGCCCGCTTAGGGGATGAGCAGTTCTTC. The chain employs TRBV5-1 and TRBJ2-1, with a tentative D call TRBD2 (6 bases). With 3 bases removed from V and 8 bases from J, the gap between germline ends came to 21 bases. This CDR3 is 16 amino acids long. The germline V gene has CDR1 SGHRS and CDR2 YFSETQ.